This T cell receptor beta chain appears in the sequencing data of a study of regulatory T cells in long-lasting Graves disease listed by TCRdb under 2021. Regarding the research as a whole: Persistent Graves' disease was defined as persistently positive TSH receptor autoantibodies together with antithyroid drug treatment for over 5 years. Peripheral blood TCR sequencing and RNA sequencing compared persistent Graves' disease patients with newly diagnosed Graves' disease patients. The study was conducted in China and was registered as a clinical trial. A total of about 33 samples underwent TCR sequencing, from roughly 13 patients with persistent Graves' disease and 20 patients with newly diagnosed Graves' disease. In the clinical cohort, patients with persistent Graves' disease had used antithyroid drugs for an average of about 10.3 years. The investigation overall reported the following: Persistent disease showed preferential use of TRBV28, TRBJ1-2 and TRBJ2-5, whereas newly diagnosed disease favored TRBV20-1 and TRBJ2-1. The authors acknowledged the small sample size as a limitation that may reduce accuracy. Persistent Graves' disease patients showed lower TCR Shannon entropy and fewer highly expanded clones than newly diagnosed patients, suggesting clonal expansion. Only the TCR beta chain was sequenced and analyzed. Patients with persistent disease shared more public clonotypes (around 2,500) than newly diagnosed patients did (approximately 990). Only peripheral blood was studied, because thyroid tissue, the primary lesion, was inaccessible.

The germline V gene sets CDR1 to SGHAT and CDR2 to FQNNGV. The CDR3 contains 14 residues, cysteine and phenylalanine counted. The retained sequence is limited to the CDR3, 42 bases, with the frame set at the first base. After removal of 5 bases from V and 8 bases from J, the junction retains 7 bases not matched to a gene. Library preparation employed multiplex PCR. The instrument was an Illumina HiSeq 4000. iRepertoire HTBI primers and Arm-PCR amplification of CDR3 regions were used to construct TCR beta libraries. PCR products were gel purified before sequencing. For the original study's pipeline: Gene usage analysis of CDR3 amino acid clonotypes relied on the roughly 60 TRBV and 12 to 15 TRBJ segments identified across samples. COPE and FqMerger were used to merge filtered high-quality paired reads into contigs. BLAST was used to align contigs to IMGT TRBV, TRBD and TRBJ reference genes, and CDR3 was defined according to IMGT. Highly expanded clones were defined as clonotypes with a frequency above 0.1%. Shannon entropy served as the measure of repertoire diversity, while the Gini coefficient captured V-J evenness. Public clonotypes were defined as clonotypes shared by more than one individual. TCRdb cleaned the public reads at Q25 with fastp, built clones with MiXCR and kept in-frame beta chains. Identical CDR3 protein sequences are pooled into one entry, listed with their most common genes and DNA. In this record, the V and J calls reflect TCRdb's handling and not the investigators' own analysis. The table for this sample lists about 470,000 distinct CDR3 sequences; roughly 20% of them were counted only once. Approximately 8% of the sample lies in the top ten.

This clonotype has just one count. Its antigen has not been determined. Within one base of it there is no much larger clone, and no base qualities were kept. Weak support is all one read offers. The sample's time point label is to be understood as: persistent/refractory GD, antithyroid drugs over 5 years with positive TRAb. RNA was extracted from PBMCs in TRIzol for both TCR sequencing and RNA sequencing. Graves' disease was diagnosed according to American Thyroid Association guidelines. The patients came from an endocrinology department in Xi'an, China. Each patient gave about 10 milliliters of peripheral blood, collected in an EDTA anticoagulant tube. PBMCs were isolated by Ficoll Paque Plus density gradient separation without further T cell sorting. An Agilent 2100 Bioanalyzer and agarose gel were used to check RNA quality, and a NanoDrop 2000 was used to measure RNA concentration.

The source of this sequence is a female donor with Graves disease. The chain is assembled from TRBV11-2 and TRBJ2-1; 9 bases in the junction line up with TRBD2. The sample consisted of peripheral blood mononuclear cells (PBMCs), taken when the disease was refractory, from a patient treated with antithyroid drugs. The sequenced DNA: TGTGCCAGCAGCCTTTTAGCGGGAGTCCATGAGCAGTTCTTC. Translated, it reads CASSLLAGVHEQFF.